Following are 23 T cell receptor beta chains from one sample sequenced in a study of blood T cell repertoires in COVID-19. The data were produced by immunoSEQ multiplex PCR, yet TCRdb's version contains in-frame clones alone and is incomplete. In the table there are 200,000 to 250,000 clones, about 85% of which are singletons. Sequencing used peripheral blood. These TCRs come from a woman between 50 and 59 years old with COVID-19, enrolled during active disease.

The chain has TRBV27 and TRBJ2-1; 7 bases agree with TRBD1. The CDR3 has 15 amino acids. Germline assignment: CDR1 MNHEY and CDR2 SMNVEV (reference sequence). The junction had 10 bases not matched to a gene; V was cut back by 5 bases and J by 6 bases. For the CDR3, the DNA is TGTGCCAGCAGTCACGACAGGGTTGAAACCAATGAGCAGTTCTTC. It specifies CASSHDRVETNEQFF.

This clone was counted a single time. The chain couples TRBV5-4 to TRBJ2-5; weak D call: TRBD1 (6 bases). This CDR3 region has 15 residues. Looked up from germline, CDR1 is SGHNT and CDR2 is YYREEE (reference sequence). V shed 3 bases and J shed 5 bases, with 17 bases lying between them. The CDR3, as DNA: TGTGCCAGCAGCTCCCGAACTGGGGGCGTCGAGACCCAGTACTTC. Translated: CASSSRTGGVETQYF.

This sequence joins TRBV28 and TRBJ2-7, with D possibly TRBD1 on 6 matching bases. V was shortened by 4 bases and J by 0 bases, with 13 bases between the two germline ends. Germline CDR1 reads MDHEN; CDR2 reads SYDVKM. This CDR3 comprises 15 residues. CDR3 in DNA: TGTGCCAGCAGTTCATGGCAGGGGCCCTCCTACGAGCAGTACGTC. Amino acids: CASSSWQGPSYEQYV.

The chain employs TRBV11-2 and TRBJ2-2, with 11 bases fitting TRBD2. The CDR3 has 16 residues. From germline, CDR1 is SGHAT and CDR2 FQNNGV. Unmatched junction bases numbered 4, after V lost 1 base and J lost 6 bases. CDR3 bases: TGTGCCAGCAGCTTAGGGGCTAGCGGGGGGTCCGGGGAGCTGTTTTTT. Residues: CASSLGASGGSGELFF.

This clone has just a few counts. The chain links TRBV4-1 to TRBJ2-7; 9 bases agree with TRBD2. CDR3 length equals 16 residues. Looked up from germline, CDR1 is MGHRA and CDR2 is YSYEKL. The trim removed 1 base at V and 3 bases at J, leaving 7 bases unmatched. Here the CDR3 DNA reads TGCGCCAGCAGCCAAGGGTCTAGCGGGGTAAGCTACGAGCAGTACTTC. The encoded protein is CASSQGSSGVSYEQYF.

The chain links TRBV28 to TRBJ2-7, with a weak D call TRBD2 (5 bases). The germline V gene has CDR1 MDHEN and CDR2 SYDVKM. V lost 1 base to trimming and J lost 3 bases, with 22 bases between them. The CDR3 has 18 amino acids. In nucleotides, the CDR3 is TGTGCCAGCAGTTTATACTTAAAGACACTTTATCGGGGCTACGAGCAGTACTTC. This gives the protein CASSLYLKTLYRGYEQYF.

This clone was counted a single time. This chain links TRBV7-8 with TRBJ1-4; 9 nucleotides match TRBD1. V dropped 5 bases and J dropped 1; count of bases not matched to a gene: 8. This CDR3 comprises 17 residues. Germline V gene lookup returns CDR1 SGHVS and CDR2 FQNEAQ. The CDR3 region has the DNA TGTGCCAGCAGCCCCCGGGACAGGGTTGGAACTAATGAAAAACTGTTTTTT. Translation gives CASSPRDRVGTNEKLFF.

V usage is TRBV11-2 and J usage is TRBJ2-3; 8 bases line up with TRBD2. Germline lookup yields CDR1 SGHAT and CDR2 FQNNGV. The V and J ends lost 7 bases and 2 bases, in that order; junction bases with no gene match: 11. The CDR3 has 16 amino acids. The CDR3, as DNA: TGTGCCAGCATCTCCGGAACTAGCGGACTCACAGATACGCAGTATTTT. Its translation: CASISGTSGLTDTQYF.

This chain connects TRBV7-3 to TRBJ2-2, with D tentatively TRBD1 (5 bases). V lost 2 bases, J lost 5 bases, and 6 bases lay in between. This CDR3 is 13 amino acids long. CDR1 is SGHTA, CDR2 FQGTGA, per germline. The CDR3: CASSLDRTGELFF. The CDR3 region has the DNA TGTGCCAGCAGCTTAGACAGAACCGGGGAGCTGTTTTTT.

This clone is classed as medium-sized. The chain recombines TRBV5-1 with TRBJ1-4, with D possibly being TRBD1 (5 bases). Trimming took off 2 bases at V and 1 base at J, with 9 bases between the two ends. There are 15 residues in the CDR3. Germline loops: CDR1 SGHRS, CDR2 YFSETQ. The CDR3 region has the DNA TGCGCCAGCAGCTTAGGCACAGGAACTAATGAAAAACTGTTTTTT. Translated, it gives CASSLGTGTNEKLFF. The whole variable domain, filled in from reference TRBV5-1 and TRBJ1-4, reads KAGVTQTPRYLIKTRGQQVTLSCSPISGHRSVSWYQQTPGQGLQFLFEYFSETQRNKGNFPGRFSGRQFSNSRSEMNVSTLELGDSALYLCASSLGTGTNEKLFFGSGTQLSVL.

The V and J genes are TRBV7-2 and TRBJ1-2, with TRBD1 matching over 7 bases. CDR1 is SGHTA and CDR2 is FQGNSA in the germline V gene. Trimming removed 1 base from V and 0 bases from J; junction bases left unmatched: 2. The CDR3 has 15 amino acids. CDR3 amino acids: CASSLGGTANYGYTF. The CDR3 DNA reads TGTGCCAGCAGCTTAGGGGGGACAGCTAACTATGGCTACACCTTC. Full variable domain (rest looked up from reference TRBV7-2 and TRBJ1-2): GAGVSQSPSNKVTEKGKDVELRCDPISGHTALYWYRQSLGQGLEFLIYFQGNSAPDKSGLPSDRFSAERTGGSVSTLTIQRTQQEDSAVYLCASSLGGTANYGYTFGSGTRLTVV.

This clone was counted a single time. The chain links TRBV11-2 to TRBJ2-5; 7 positions match TRBD1. J was trimmed by 2 bases and V by 5 bases; bases with no gene match: 5. The CDR3 consists of 14 residues. The germline V gene has CDR1 SGHAT and CDR2 FQNNGV. The CDR3 nucleotides are TGTGCCAGCAGCCTAGGGGGCGGTCAAGAGACCCAGTACTTC. Protein product: CASSLGGGQETQYF.

The chain joins TRBV12-3 or TRBV12-4 to TRBJ1-2; D is perhaps TRBD1 (6 bases). This CDR3 region has 12 residues. Between the trimmed V and J ends, which lost 4 bases and 5 bases, there was a span of 8 bases. The CDR3 sequence is CASSWDKYGYTF. The CDR3 DNA is TGTGCCAGCAGTTGGGACAAGTATGGCTACACCTTC.

V is TRBV6-5 and J is TRBJ1-3; D uncertain. Trimming stripped 6 bases from V and 0 bases from J, with 9 bases between. CDR1 and CDR2 (germline): MNHEY, SVGAGI. This CDR3 has 14 amino acids. The DNA for the CDR3 is TGTGCCAGCAGAGAGAGGAGCTCTGGAAACACCATATATTTT. It codes for CASRERSSGNTIYF.

Only a few counts were recorded for this clone. The rearrangement links TRBV28 to TRBJ1-5; 7 bases line up with TRBD1. The germline CDR1 and CDR2 sequences are MDHEN and SYDVKM. The CDR3 length is 16 residues. The J segment lost 0 bases and the V segment lost 5 bases, leaving 7 bases of the junction unmatched. The CDR3 loop reads CASSPHRGISNQPQHF. The CDR3 DNA follows: TGTGCCAGCAGTCCCCACAGGGGTATTAGCAATCAGCCCCAGCATTTT.

This chain uses TRBV6-5 with TRBJ1-1, with unresolved D. The CDR3 is 13 amino acids. V was clipped by 7 bases and J by 0 bases, with 9 bases between them. Germline assignment: CDR1 MNHEY and CDR2 SVGAGI. The DNA for the CDR3 is TGTGCCAGCAAGTCGGGAGTGAACACTGAAGCTTTCTTT. As protein: CASKSGVNTEAFF.

The rearrangement uses TRBV30 and TRBJ1-5; maybe TRBD1 (5 bases). Germline CDR1 reads GTSNPN; CDR2 reads SVGIG (reference sequence). V was clipped by 1 base and J by 4 bases, with 11 bases between them. The CDR3 length is 14 residues. The CDR3: CAWSGHGGNQPQHF. CDR3 in DNA: TGTGCCTGGAGTGGACACGGGGGGAATCAGCCCCAGCATTTT.

This clone was picked up one time. The J gene is TRBJ2-3, the V gene TRBV19; 12 bases map to TRBD2. Germline trimming cut 8 bases from V and 9 bases from J; bases unmatched to any gene: 6. The CDR3 runs to 13 residues. Germline V gene sequence: CDR1 LNHDA, CDR2 SQIVND (reference sequence). This CDR3 reads CASSSGGAGTQYF. The CDR3 DNA sequence: TGTGCCAGTTCTAGCGGGGGGGCTGGAACGCAGTATTTT.

Details on this clone: The sample contains more than one DNA sequence encoding this CDR3. This sequence joins TRBV7-3 and TRBJ2-2, with 8 bases lining up with TRBD2. The V and J ends lost 2 bases and 7 bases, in that order; junction bases with no gene match: 6. Germline CDR1 is SGHTA and CDR2 is FQGTGA. CDR3 length: 15 amino acids. The chain's CDR3 is CASSLRGGGVGELFF. The DNA of the CDR3 is TGTGCCAGCAGCTTACGGGGGGGCGGGGTCGGGGAGCTGTTTTTT.

This clone was seen a single time. The CDR3 nucleotides read TGTGCCATCAGTGAGTCGACTAGCAACGGGCAGTACGTC. Residues: CAISESTSNGQYV. The V call is TRBV10-3, the J call TRBJ2-7, with TRBD2 matching 7 bases. The germline V gene has CDR1 ENHRY and CDR2 SYGVKD. CDR3 length equals 13 residues. Germline trimming cut 0 bases from V and 9 bases from J; bases unmatched to any gene: 5.

The chain has TRBV24-1 and TRBJ2-7, with 9 bases lining up with TRBD1. The J segment lost 8 bases and the V segment lost 9 bases, leaving 13 bases of the junction unmatched. Germline V lookup: CDR1 KGHDR, CDR2 SFDVKD. There are 14 residues in the CDR3. CDR3 in DNA: TGTGCCACCCATGCCGGGACAGGGCCCCTTAAGCAGTACGTC. Amino acid sequence: CATHAGTGPLKQYV.

There are a few counts of this clone. V gene TRBV23-1 combines with J gene TRBJ2-7; D call uncertain. TRBV23-1 is marked as an open reading frame, function uncertain. V shed 4 bases and J shed 2 bases, with 18 bases lying between them. CDR3 length: 16 amino acids. In DNA form, the CDR3 reads TGCGCCAGCAGTCGTGGCAGAACAGAAGAAACCTACGAGCAGTACGTC. Encoded protein: CASSRGRTEETYEQYV.

This chain joins TRBV7-6 and TRBJ2-3; 10 bases are shared with TRBD2. This CDR3 spans 16 amino acids. Unmatched junction bases numbered 3, after V lost 1 base and J lost 2 bases. Germline-derived CDR1 and CDR2 are SGHVS and FNYEAQ. As DNA, the CDR3 is TGTGCCAGCAGCTTAGATACTAGCGGGGCCACAGATACGCAGTATTTT. Translating it yields CASSLDTSGATDTQYF.